The 26 T cell receptor beta chains presented below share a single source sample, sequenced in a study of blood T cell repertoires in COVID-19. The protocol was immunoSEQ multiplex PCR, while the TCRdb copy is restricted to in-frame clones and leaves out a portion. In the table there are 160,000 or so clones, approximately 87% of which are singletons. The sample consisted of peripheral blood. The receptor set was obtained from an older woman with acute or convalescent COVID-19.

The rearrangement links TRBV18 to TRBJ1-1, with unresolved D. Deletions cut 2 bases from V and 5 bases from J, with 15 bases between. This CDR3 is built from 15 residues. CDR1 and CDR2 from the germline V gene are KGHSH and LQKENI. In nucleotides, the CDR3 is TGTGCCAGCTCACCAAAACAGAGCCAACAGACTGAAGCTTTCTTT. Translating gives CASSPKQSQQTEAFF.

This chain connects TRBV28 to TRBJ2-7; TRBD2 matches at 9 bases. Looked up from germline, CDR1 is MDHEN and CDR2 is SYDVKM. The V and J ends lost 4 bases and 4 bases, in that order; junction bases with no gene match: 8. The CDR3 covers 15 residues. The CDR3 DNA follows: TGTGCCAGCAGTTCCGGTGGTAGCGGGGGATACGAGCAGTACTTC. Translating it yields CASSSGGSGGYEQYF.

The chain has TRBV5-1 and TRBJ2-4; possible D gene TRBD2, 6 bases. Germline-derived CDR1 and CDR2 are SGHRS and YFSETQ. Between the trimmed V and J ends, which lost 4 bases and 8 bases, there was a span of 19 bases. The CDR3 consists of 15 residues. CDR3: CASSLGDSFIDIQYF. CDR3 DNA sequence: TGCGCCAGCAGCCTGGGGGACTCCTTTATAGACATTCAGTACTTC.

The rearrangement joins TRBV30 to TRBJ2-2; 7 bases agree with TRBD1. Germline V CDR1 and CDR2: GTSNPN, SVGIG (reference sequence). This CDR3 has 18 amino acids. Unmatched junction bases numbered 14, after V lost 4 bases and J lost 0 bases. Written as DNA, the CDR3 is TGTGCCTGGAACTTAGGTCAAACTGACAGGGCGAACACCGGGGAGCTGTTTTTT. It specifies CAWNLGQTDRANTGELFF.

This clone was observed a single time. The chain couples TRBV28 to TRBJ1-2; D is possibly TRBD1 (6 bases). CDR1 is MDHEN and CDR2 is SYDVKM in the germline V gene. V gave up 2 bases and J gave up 5 bases, with 15 bases separating them. The CDR3 runs to 15 residues. CDR3 coding DNA: TGTGCCAGCAGTTTAAACAGGGCTCGTGGGTATGGCTACACCTTC. Protein: CASSLNRARGYGYTF.

The genes are TRBV2 and TRBJ1-2, with 8 bases lining up with TRBD1. V lost 3 bases, J lost 8 bases, and 14 bases stayed unmatched. The CDR3 runs to 16 residues. Germline assignment: CDR1 SNHLY and CDR2 FYNNEI. The CDR3, as DNA: TGTGCCAGCAGTGACCGCCCCGCAGACAGGGGCCGAGGCTACACCTTC. It yields the protein CASSDRPADRGRGYTF.

The chain uses TRBV20-1 and TRBJ2-1; D might be TRBD1 (6 bases). The V and J ends lost 3 bases and 11 bases respectively, with 26 bases between them. Germline V gene lookup returns CDR1 DFQATT and CDR2 SNEGSKA (reference sequence). The CDR3 is made up of 16 amino acids. The CDR3 DNA follows: TGCAGTGCTAGTGTAGTAGGACTTCCTCGAGGGGGTAAGCAGTTCTTC. The encoded protein is CSASVVGLPRGGKQFF.

The V gene is TRBV29-1, the J gene TRBJ2-3; D possibly corresponds to TRBD2 (5 bases). The CDR3 runs to 16 residues. Germline V gives CDR1 SQVTM, CDR2 ANQGSEA. The V and J ends lost 3 bases and 4 bases respectively, with 20 bases between them. The CDR3 DNA reads TGCAGCGTTGATAACGGTTTGGGTAGCGAGGCAGATACGCAGTATTTT. Translating it yields CSVDNGLGSEADTQYF.

J is TRBJ1-1 and V is TRBV12-5; D ambiguous. Trimming removed 2 bases from V and 11 bases from J, with 9 bases in between. Germline V gene lookup returns CDR1 LGHNT and CDR2 FRNRAP. The CDR3 length is 11 residues. DNA for the CDR3: TGTGCTAGTGGTTTGTCGGGTGTCGCTTTCTTT. Amino acids: CASGLSGVAFF.

The chain is built from TRBV5-4 and TRBJ1-2, with 7 bases fitting TRBD1. The length of the CDR3 is 12 residues. Germline-derived CDR1 and CDR2 are SGHNT and YYREEE (reference sequence). The V and J ends lost 4 bases and 4 bases, in that order; junction bases with no gene match: 1. The CDR3 sequence: CASSRDSYGYTF. The CDR3, as DNA: TGTGCCAGCAGCCGGGACAGCTATGGCTACACCTTC.

The chain couples TRBV6-5 to TRBJ1-2; unclear D gene. V lost 0 bases, J lost 2 bases, and 10 bases lay in between. Per the germline V gene, CDR1 is MNHEY and CDR2 is SVGAGI. This CDR3 has 15 residues. This chain's CDR3 is CASSYSSPSNYGYTF. The CDR3 bases are TGTGCCAGCAGTTACTCGAGCCCATCCAACTATGGCTACACCTTC.

This rearrangement joins TRBV14 to TRBJ2-1, with 8 positions matching TRBD2. CDR1 SGHDN and CDR2 FVKESK come from the germline V gene. V lost 1 base, J lost 7 bases, and 6 bases stayed unmatched. The CDR3 contains 15 residues. CDR3 sequence (DNA): TGTGCCAGCAGCCAAGTCGCGGGAGGCTCAAATGAGCAGTTCTTC. Amino acid sequence: CASSQVAGGSNEQFF. Together with reference TRBV14 and TRBJ2-1, the CDR3 gives the full variable domain: EAGVTQFPSHSVIEKGQTVTLRCDPISGHDNLYWYRRVMGKEIKFLLHFVKESKQDESGMPNNRFLAERTGGTYSTLKVQPAELEDSGVYFCASSQVAGGSNEQFFGPGTRLTVL.

The V and J genes are TRBV7-2 and TRBJ2-7; 8 positions match TRBD2. J lost 2 bases, V lost 3 bases, and 3 bases had no gene match. Germline V lookup: CDR1 SGHTA, CDR2 FQGNSA. This CDR3 spans 14 amino acids. This chain's CDR3 is CASSFSGKTYEQYF. CDR3 coding DNA: TGTGCCAGCAGCTTTAGCGGGAAGACCTACGAGCAGTACTTC.

The rearrangement links TRBV6-1 to TRBJ1-6; D perhaps matches TRBD1 (5 bases). V lost 2 bases and J lost 7, with 12 bases in between. Germline values: CDR1 MNHNS, CDR2 SASEGT. This CDR3 spans 15 amino acids. CDR3 DNA: TGTGCCAGCAGTGAAAGGGCAGGGAAGAATTCACCCCTCCACTTT. This gives the protein CASSERAGKNSPLHF.

The J gene is TRBJ2-3, the V gene TRBV24-1; 8 bases align to TRBD1. V shed 4 bases, J shed 4 bases, and the junction held 9 bases outside the gene matches. Germline V gives CDR1 KGHDR, CDR2 SFDVKD. The CDR3 length is 16 residues. This CDR3 is CATSDTGTGVADTQYF. The CDR3, as DNA: TGTGCCACCAGTGACACGGGGACAGGTGTCGCAGATACGCAGTATTTT.

There are a few counts of this clone. V and J are TRBV7-3 and TRBJ1-1; D is perhaps TRBD1 (6 bases). V lost 2 bases to trimming and J lost 1 base, with 11 bases between them. The germline gives CDR1 SGHTA, CDR2 FQGTGA. The CDR3 has 15 amino acids. CDR3 nucleotide sequence: TGTGCCAGCAGCTTATGGGGACACAAGAACACTGAAGCTTTCTTT. Protein: CASSLWGHKNTEAFF. Full variable domain (missing parts from reference TRBV7-3 and TRBJ1-1): GAGVSQTPSNKVTEKGKYVELRCDPISGHTALYWYRQSLGQGPEFLIYFQGTGAADDSGLPNDRFFAVRPEGSVSTLKIQRTERGDSAVYLCASSLWGHKNTEAFFGQGTRLTVV.

This chain links TRBV6-6 with TRBJ2-7; D may be TRBD1 (6 bases). CDR1 is MNHNY and CDR2 is SVGAGI in the germline V gene (reference sequence). V lost 2 bases and J 6 bases, leaving 14 bases between the germline ends. The CDR3 totals 14 residues. In DNA, the CDR3 is TGTGCCAGCAGTTACCCTACACAGGGCCTCGAGCAGTACTTC. It specifies CASSYPTQGLEQYF.

J is TRBJ2-5 and V is TRBV9, with 7 nucleotides matching TRBD1. In germline, CDR1 is SGDLS, CDR2 YYNGEE. The CDR3 runs 15 residues. J lost 2 bases, V lost 0 bases, and 4 bases had no gene match. The CDR3: CASSVGLTGQETQYF. The CDR3 bases are TGTGCCAGCAGCGTAGGATTGACAGGGCAAGAGACCCAGTACTTC.

Concerning this clone: The junction does not match germline at one end; this may be a read error. V is TRBV6-5 and J is TRBJ2-7; 10 bases map to TRBD1. The CDR3 spans 14 residues. CDR1 is MNHEY, CDR2 SVGAGI, per germline. CDR3 sequence reads: CASSVTGGSDEQYF. The CDR3 nucleotides read TGTGCCAGCAGCGTGACAGGGGGCTCCGACGAGCAGTACTTC.

The chain combines TRBV6-6 with TRBJ1-3; 9 bases match TRBD1. Germline V lookup: CDR1 MNHNY, CDR2 SVGAGI (reference sequence). After removal of 5 bases from V and 2 bases from J, the junction contained 10 bases not matched to a gene. The CDR3 has 17 amino acids. The CDR3 sequence: CASSRPPGQGAGNTIYF. The CDR3 coding sequence is TGTGCCAGCAGTCGCCCCCCGGGACAGGGCGCTGGAAACACCATATATTTT.

The rearrangement uses TRBV7-2 and TRBJ1-5; 8 bases align to TRBD1. CDR1 and CDR2 (germline): SGHTA, FQGNSA. The ends lost 1 base at V and 6 bases at J; junction bases unmatched: 5. The CDR3 has 15 amino acids. The CDR3 DNA reads TGTGCCAGCAGCTTAGACAGGGGGGTTAGTCAGCCCCAGCATTTT. It is translated as CASSLDRGVSQPQHF.

About this clone: The germline gene is not matched at one end of the junction; a read error may be the cause. The chain uses TRBV19 and TRBJ2-1, with 9 bases matching TRBD2. Per the germline V gene, CDR1 is LNHDA and CDR2 is SQIVND (reference sequence). This CDR3 is 18 amino acids long. CDR3 coding DNA: TGTGCCAGTAGGCTCTGGGCTAGCGGGATGAAGCGGTACAGTGAGCAGTTCTTC. Protein product: CASRLWASGMKRYSEQFF.

CDR3 bases: TGCGCCAGCAGCCAAGAATCTCTAGCGGGAAACACCGGGGAGCTGTTTTTT. Translating gives CASSQESLAGNTGELFF. The J gene is TRBJ2-2, the V gene TRBV4-3, with 9 bases identical to TRBD2. Germline V gene data show CDR1 as LGHNA and CDR2 as YSLEER. J lost 2 bases, V lost 0 bases, and 4 bases had no gene match. The length of the CDR3 is 17 residues.

The table lists this clone with a few counts. The chain recombines TRBV2 with TRBJ2-1; a weak D match, TRBD2 (5 bases). The CDR3 loop spans 13 amino acids. Trimming took 7 bases from V and 3 from J, leaving 10 bases between them. Germline V CDR1 and CDR2: SNHLY, FYNNEI. The CDR3 loop is CASKQRIYNEQFF. DNA for the CDR3: TGTGCCAGCAAACAGCGGATCTACAATGAGCAGTTCTTC.

This CDR3 reads CASSEAWTGRLRESPLHF. Here the CDR3 DNA reads TGTGCCAGCAGTGAAGCATGGACAGGGCGACTCAGGGAGTCACCCCTCCACTTT. This chain connects TRBV6-1 to TRBJ1-6, with 8 bases identical to TRBD1. The CDR3 totals 18 residues. Per the germline V gene, CDR1 is MNHNS and CDR2 is SASEGT. With 0 bases clipped from V and 10 bases from J, the junction kept 14 bases outside the gene matches.

The chain recombines TRBV9 with TRBJ1-5, with 9 bases aligning to TRBD1. This CDR3 spans 15 amino acids. The V segment lost 4 bases and the J segment 1 base; nucleotides outside the gene matches: 3. Germline V lookup: CDR1 SGDLS, CDR2 YYNGEE. The CDR3 sequence is CASSRGQGSNQPQHF. The CDR3 region has the DNA TGTGCCAGCAGCCGGGGACAGGGCAGCAATCAGCCCCAGCATTTT. The entire variable domain, with the rest obtained from reference TRBV9 and TRBJ1-5, is as follows: DSGVTQTPKHLITATGQRVTLRCSPRSGDLSVYWYQQSLDQGLQFLIQYYNGEERAKGNILERFSAQQFPDLHSELNLSSLELGDSALYFCASSRGQGSNQPQHFGDGTRLSIL.